The 22 T cell receptor beta chains below were found in one sample sequenced in a study of pediatric ulcerative colitis. The assay was immunoSEQ multiplex PCR, and TCRdb's table has in-frame clones only and misses some. The table includes about 32,000 clones, approximately 82% detected once. The sequencing sample was made of blood. All receptors come from a boy aged 5-17 years with severe ulcerative colitis.

The genes are TRBV5-1 and TRBJ2-1; 14 bases match TRBD2. The CDR3 is 14 residues long. Germline V gene lookup returns CDR1 SGHRS and CDR2 YFSETQ. With 6 bases clipped from V and 7 bases from J, the junction kept 3 bases outside the gene matches. The CDR3 sequence is CASIGLAGGNEQFF. The CDR3 coding sequence is TGCGCCAGCATCGGACTAGCGGGGGGTAATGAGCAGTTCTTC.

This clone appeared once. This chain uses TRBV5-1 with TRBJ2-7; unclear D gene. This CDR3 is 13 amino acids long. In germline, CDR1 is SGHRS, CDR2 YFSETQ. The germline V and J ends were trimmed by 5 bases and 1 base, with 10 bases remaining between them. The CDR3 sequence is CASRISESYEQYF. In DNA, the CDR3 is TGCGCCAGCAGGATATCGGAGTCCTACGAGCAGTACTTC.

This clone has a handful of counts. The rearrangement uses TRBV30 and TRBJ1-1; D remains ambiguous. The germline gives CDR1 GTSNPN, CDR2 SVGIG (reference sequence). This CDR3 has 13 amino acids. Between the trimmed V and J ends, which lost 0 bases and 5 bases, there was a span of 10 bases. The DNA of the CDR3 is TGTGCCTGGAGTGTCAGGAGAAGTACTGAAGCTTTCTTT. It translates to CAWSVRRSTEAFF.

This chain links TRBV18 with TRBJ1-1; possibly TRBD1 for D (6 bases). The CDR3 sequence is 15 residues long. Per germline, CDR1 KGHSH and CDR2 LQKENI. V gave up 2 bases and J gave up 0 bases, with 10 bases separating them. CDR3 nucleotides: TGTGCCAGCTCACCATCGGGGGCCCTGAACACTGAAGCTTTCTTT. It yields the protein CASSPSGALNTEAFF.

Turning to this clone: One end of the junction fails to match germline, which may point to a read error. This rearrangement joins TRBV18 to TRBJ1-1; tentative D call: TRBD1 (6 bases). CDR3 length: 22 amino acids. Germline loops: CDR1 KGHSH, CDR2 LQKENI. In DNA form, the CDR3 reads TGTGCCACCTCACCTATTCTACAGGGCATGGATTTTTTTACGAGTATGAACACTGAAGCTTTCTTT. Its translation is CATSPILQGMDFFTSMNTEAFF.

V is TRBV9 and J is TRBJ2-1, with 12 bases fitting TRBD2. V was clipped by 4 bases and J by 6 bases; unmatched bases: 5. The CDR3 length is 15 residues. Germline V gene lookup returns CDR1 SGDLS and CDR2 YYNGEE. The DNA for the CDR3 is TGTGCCAGCAGCTCCCAACTAGCGGGGGGCAATGAGCAGTTCTTC. It yields the protein CASSSQLAGGNEQFF.

V is TRBV6-5 and J is TRBJ1-3, with D unresolved. Germline loops: CDR1 MNHEY, CDR2 SVGAGI. The CDR3 spans 14 residues. V was clipped by 7 bases and J by 1 base, with 11 bases between them. CDR3 nucleotide sequence: TGTGCCAGCACAACGCGGGTTTCTGGAAACACCATATATTTT. This encodes CASTTRVSGNTIYF.

This sequence joins TRBV19 and TRBJ2-1, with 10 bases lining up with TRBD2. The CDR3 runs 17 residues. The V and J ends lost 4 bases and 6 bases, in that order; junction bases with no gene match: 12. The germline CDR1 and CDR2 sequences are LNHDA and SQIVND (reference sequence). The CDR3 loop is CASSSQESGGAFNEQFF. As DNA, the CDR3 is TGTGCCAGTAGTAGCCAAGAAAGCGGGGGGGCGTTCAATGAGCAGTTCTTC.

This clone has only one observation. This chain uses TRBV29-1 with TRBJ1-3; D not resolved. There are 14 residues in the CDR3. Germline V lookup: CDR1 SQVTM, CDR2 ANQGSEA. V gave up 4 bases and J gave up 2 bases, with 12 bases separating them. The DNA for the CDR3 is TGCAGCGTTGCCGGTCGTTTAACTGGAAACACCATATATTTT. Translated: CSVAGRLTGNTIYF.

The V gene is TRBV18, the J gene TRBJ2-7, with a possible D match to TRBD2 (5 bases). The V end lost 3 bases, the J end lost 5 bases, and 17 bases lay between the germline ends. Germline CDR1 KGHSH, CDR2 LQKENI. CDR3 length equals 15 residues. The CDR3 loop is CASSPAGLHGHEQYF. The CDR3 DNA is TGTGCCAGCTCACCCGCGGGTCTCCACGGCCACGAGCAGTACTTC. Full variable domain (outside the CDR3, taken from reference TRBV18 and TRBJ2-7): NAGVMQNPRHLVRRRGQEARLRCSPMKGHSHVYWYRQLPEEGLKFMVYLQKENIIDESGMPKERFSAEFPKEGPSILRIQQVVRGDSAAYFCASSPAGLHGHEQYFGPGTRLTVT.

This rearrangement joins TRBV28 to TRBJ2-7, with D perhaps matching TRBD1 (5 bases). Germline V gene lookup returns CDR1 MDHEN and CDR2 SYDVKM. V lost 6 bases and J 2 bases, leaving 11 bases between the germline ends. The CDR3 covers 13 residues. The DNA of the CDR3 is TGTGCCAGCAGAACTCAGGGCCCCTACGAGCAGTACTTC. Amino acid sequence: CASRTQGPYEQYF.

The chain uses TRBV6-4 and TRBJ2-6; D unresolved. The CDR3 is 14 residues long. V lost 3 bases, J lost 0 bases, and 3 bases lay in between. CDR1 MRHNA and CDR2 SNTAGT come from the germline V gene. For the CDR3, the DNA is TGTGCCAGCAGTGATGGCTCTGGGGCCAACGTCCTGACTTTC. It is translated as CASSDGSGANVLTF.

This chain connects TRBV15 to TRBJ2-7; tentative D call: TRBD2 (5 bases). V was trimmed by 0 bases and J by 2 bases, leaving 11 bases between them. Germline-derived CDR1 and CDR2 are LNHNV and YYDKDF (reference sequence). The CDR3 is made up of 15 amino acids. The CDR3 DNA reads as TGTGCCACCAGCAGAGAGCGAGGGCTAGCCTACGAGCAGTACTTC. Its protein product is CATSRERGLAYEQYF.

The V and J genes are TRBV30 and TRBJ1-5, with no clear D. This CDR3 region has 12 residues. Germline V gene sequence: CDR1 GTSNPN, CDR2 SVGIG (reference sequence). V was trimmed by 3 bases and J by 9 bases, leaving 12 bases between them. The chain's CDR3 is CAWRHGKGPQHF. CDR3 bases: TGTGCCTGGAGACACGGGAAAGGGCCCCAGCATTTT.

The chain carries TRBV19 and TRBJ1-2; TRBD1 matches 9 bases. The V gene end was trimmed by 11 bases and the J gene end by 0 bases; junction bases not matched to a gene: 22. The CDR3 runs 19 residues. Germline lookup yields CDR1 LNHDA and CDR2 SQIVND (reference sequence). DNA of the CDR3: TGTGCCTCATGGGGCGAATCCGACAGGGGGTTCGGTTCTAACTATGGCTACACCTTC. This codes for CASWGESDRGFGSNYGYTF.

This chain joins TRBV10-1 and TRBJ2-1; TRBD2 agrees at 7 bases. The CDR3 has 13 residues. Losses at the gene ends were 6 bases for V and 4 bases for J; bases not matched to a gene: 3. CDR1 is WNHNN and CDR2 is SYGVQD in the germline V gene (reference sequence). This CDR3 is CASSGGIYNEQFF. The CDR3 region has the DNA TGCGCCAGCAGCGGGGGGATTTACAATGAGCAGTTCTTC.

This sequence joins TRBV6-5 and TRBJ1-4; perhaps TRBD1 as D (5 bases). The germline V gene encodes CDR1 MNHEY and CDR2 SVGAGI. Trimming took off 2 bases at V and 7 bases at J, with 5 bases between the two ends. The CDR3 runs to 12 residues. The CDR3 spells CASSYGAEKLFF. The CDR3 nucleotides read TGTGCCAGCAGTTACGGGGCTGAAAAACTGTTTTTT.

The genes are TRBV6-1 and TRBJ2-7; D not resolved. The V gene's germline CDR1 is MNHNS and CDR2 SASEGT. V lost 6 bases and J 3 bases, leaving 9 bases between the germline ends. The CDR3 totals 12 residues. The CDR3 region is CASRAAFYEQYF. The CDR3 nucleotides are TGTGCCAGCAGGGCGGCTTTCTACGAGCAGTACTTC.

The gene calls are TRBV6-6 and TRBJ1-4; D unclear. With 3 bases removed from V and 1 base from J, the gap between germline ends came to 12 bases. The CDR3 runs 16 residues. The germline gives CDR1 MNHNY, CDR2 SVGAGI (reference sequence). The CDR3 region has the DNA TGTGCCAGCAGTTATTATTCGACGGAAACTAATGAAAAACTGTTTTTT. Protein product: CASSYYSTETNEKLFF.

This chain connects TRBV19 to TRBJ2-1, with D unresolved. The CDR3 length is 15 residues. CDR1 and CDR2 from the germline V gene are LNHDA and SQIVND (reference sequence). V gave up 3 bases and J gave up 0 bases, with 9 bases separating them. The CDR3 spells CASSMIPPSYNEQFF. CDR3 sequence (DNA): TGTGCCAGTAGTATGATACCCCCCTCCTACAATGAGCAGTTCTTC. The whole variable domain, filled in from reference TRBV19 and TRBJ2-1, reads DGGITQSPKYLFRKEGQNVTLSCEQNLNHDAMYWYRQDPGQGLRLIYYSQIVNDFQKGDIAEGYSVSREKKESFPLTVTSAQKNPTAFYLCASSMIPPSYNEQFFGPGTRLTVL.

This chain joins TRBV5-6 and TRBJ2-2, with no clear D. V lost 0 bases, J lost 7 bases, and 4 bases lay in between. The CDR3 loop spans 12 amino acids. Germline V gene sequence: CDR1 SGHDT, CDR2 YYEEEE. CDR3: CASSLGSGELFF. The CDR3 region has the DNA TGTGCCAGCAGCTTGGGGAGCGGGGAGCTGTTTTTT. Full variable domain (remainder filled in from reference TRBV5-6 and TRBJ2-2): DAGVTQSPTHLIKTRGQQVTLRCSPKSGHDTVSWYQQALGQGPQFIFQYYEEEERQRGNFPDRFSGHQFPNYSSELNVNALLLGDSALYLCASSLGSGELFFGEGSRLTVL.

This rearrangement joins TRBV5-8 to TRBJ2-2, with D tentatively TRBD1 (6 bases). Per the germline V gene, CDR1 is SGHTS and CDR2 is YDEGEE. The V gene lost 3 bases and the J gene lost 6 bases, with 12 bases spanning the gap. The CDR3 is 14 residues long. The CDR3 protein is CASSSYRDAGELFF. CDR3 DNA: TGTGCCAGCAGCTCCTACAGGGACGCCGGGGAGCTGTTTTTT.